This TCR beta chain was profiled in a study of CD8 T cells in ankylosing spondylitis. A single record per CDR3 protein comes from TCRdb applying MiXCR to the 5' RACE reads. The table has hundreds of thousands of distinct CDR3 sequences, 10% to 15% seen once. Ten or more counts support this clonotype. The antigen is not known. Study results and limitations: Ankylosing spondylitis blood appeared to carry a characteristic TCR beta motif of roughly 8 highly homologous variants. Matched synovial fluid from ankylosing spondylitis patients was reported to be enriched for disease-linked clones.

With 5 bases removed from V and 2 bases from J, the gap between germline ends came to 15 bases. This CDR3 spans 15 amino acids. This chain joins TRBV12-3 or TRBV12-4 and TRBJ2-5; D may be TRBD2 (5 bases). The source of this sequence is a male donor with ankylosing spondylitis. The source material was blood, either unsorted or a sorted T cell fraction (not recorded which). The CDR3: CASSHRRTGQETQYF. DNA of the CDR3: TGTGCCAGCAGTCACCGGCGGACGGGGCAAGAGACCCAGTACTTC.